Below, 10 T cell receptor beta chains from the same sample are listed, as sequenced in a study of OX40 agonist ivuxolimab in advanced cancers. This table comes from immunoSEQ multiplex PCR, and its TCRdb copy is limited to in-frame clones, with some not included. The sample has 82,000 or so clones; around nine tenths are singletons. The input for sequencing was CD4+ or CD8+ T cells sorted from blood, taken in a trial of the OX40 agonist ivuxolimab. All receptors come from an adult with an advanced solid tumor such as melanoma, head and neck, liver or kidney cancer.

The table lists this clone with a count of one. V is TRBV5-1 and J is TRBJ2-3, with TRBD2 matching 7 bases. Losses at the gene ends were 2 bases for V and 1 base for J; bases not matched to a gene: 4. This CDR3 has 15 residues. Germline CDR1 is SGHRS and CDR2 is YFSETQ. DNA of the CDR3: TGCGCCAGCAGCTTAGGGAGCGGGGGCACAGATACGCAGTATTTT. Translation: CASSLGSGGTDTQYF.

The CDR3 loop is CASSTMGGSNQPQHF. The CDR3 DNA is TGTGCCAGTAGTACGATGGGGGGCAGCAATCAGCCCCAGCATTTT. This chain uses TRBV19 with TRBJ1-5; D might be TRBD1 (6 bases). The germline CDR1 and CDR2 sequences are LNHDA and SQIVND (reference sequence). V was clipped by 4 bases and J by 1 base, with 11 bases between them. This CDR3 comprises 15 residues. Supplemented by reference TRBV19 and TRBJ1-5, the full variable domain reads DGGITQSPKYLFRKEGQNVTLSCEQNLNHDAMYWYRQDPGQGLRLIYYSQIVNDFQKGDIAEGYSVSREKKESFPLTVTSAQKNPTAFYLCASSTMGGSNQPQHFGDGTRLSIL.

The count of this clone is one. The chain joins TRBV10-2 to TRBJ2-6, with 7 nucleotides matching TRBD1. Germline V CDR1 and CDR2: WSHSY, SAAADI. This CDR3 has 12 residues. The J segment lost 14 bases and the V segment lost 8 bases, leaving 9 bases of the junction unmatched. The CDR3 sequence: CASVLGQPFLTF. Here the CDR3 DNA reads TGCGCCAGCGTCCTGGGACAGCCCTTCCTGACTTTC.

The chain carries TRBV9 and TRBJ2-1, with 8 bases matching TRBD2. Trimming removed 4 bases from V and 9 bases from J; junction bases left unmatched: 6. Germline values: CDR1 SGDLS, CDR2 YYNGEE. This CDR3 has 13 amino acids. This CDR3 reads CASSPGTSTEQFF. In DNA, the CDR3 is TGTGCCAGCAGCCCCGGGACTAGTACTGAGCAGTTCTTC.

The rearrangement uses TRBV18 and TRBJ2-2; D gene unclear. Germline-derived CDR1 and CDR2 are KGHSH and LQKENI. The ends were cut back, 3 bases at V and 10 bases at J, with 6 bases in the middle. The CDR3 extends over 11 amino acids. In DNA, the CDR3 is TGTGCCAGCTCACCCCAGGAGGAGCTGTTTTTT. Its translation: CASSPQEELFF. The full variable domain, completed using reference TRBV18 and TRBJ2-2, is NAGVMQNPRHLVRRRGQEARLRCSPMKGHSHVYWYRQLPEEGLKFMVYLQKENIIDESGMPKERFSAEFPKEGPSILRIQQVVRGDSAAYFCASSPQEELFFGEGSRLTVL.

This clone was counted only a few times. The genes are TRBV12-5 and TRBJ1-1, with TRBD1 matching over 8 bases. CDR3 length: 14 residues. In germline, CDR1 is LGHNT, CDR2 FRNRAP. Trimming cost V 5 bases and J 7 bases; bases outside gene matches: 9. The CDR3 sequence: CASGDGQGKGEAFF. For the CDR3, the DNA is TGTGCTAGTGGTGATGGACAGGGTAAAGGTGAAGCTTTCTTT. Full variable domain (missing parts from reference TRBV12-5 and TRBJ1-1): DARVTQTPRHKVTEMGQEVTMRCQPILGHNTVFWYRQTMMQGLELLAYFRNRAPLDDSGMPKDRFSAEMPDATLATLKIQPSEPRDSAVYFCASGDGQGKGEAFFGQGTRLTVV.

This chain connects TRBV7-3 to TRBJ2-2; 9 bases line up with TRBD2. The CDR3 spans 17 residues. The V gene's germline CDR1 is SGHTA and CDR2 FQGTGA. V gave up 4 bases and J gave up 5 bases; unmatched junction bases: 11. The CDR3 DNA sequence: TGTGCCAGCAGCTCCCCCCGCGGGAGGGCGACGACCGGGGAGCTGTTTTTT. The encoded protein is CASSSPRGRATTGELFF.

The rearrangement uses TRBV30 and TRBJ2-7; 7 bases map to TRBD1. Looked up from germline, CDR1 is GTSNPN and CDR2 is SVGIG (reference sequence). This CDR3 is built from 11 residues. V shed 8 bases, J shed 4 bases, and the junction held 5 bases outside the gene matches. The CDR3 coding sequence is TGTGCCACCTCAGGGGGATACGAGCAGTACTTC. It translates to CATSGGYEQYF.

The chain carries TRBV2 and TRBJ2-3, with TRBD2 matching over 10 bases. CDR1 is SNHLY and CDR2 is FYNNEI in the germline V gene. This CDR3 region has 16 residues. V trimming: 4 bases; J trimming: 2 bases; junction bases outside the gene matches: 6. In nucleotides, the CDR3 is TGTGCCAGCAGTGTTTCTAGCGGGGGCCTCACAGATACGCAGTATTTT. Translating gives CASSVSSGGLTDTQYF.

V usage is TRBV2 and J usage is TRBJ1-1, with D maybe TRBD1 (5 bases). CDR3 length equals 16 residues. Germline CDR1 is SNHLY and CDR2 is FYNNEI. The V gene lost 4 bases and the J gene lost 3 bases, with 18 bases spanning the gap. The CDR3 sequence: CASSGQGIVDDTEAFF. DNA of the CDR3: TGTGCCAGCAGTGGTCAGGGAATCGTGGATGACACTGAAGCTTTCTTT. Full variable domain (outside the CDR3, taken from reference TRBV2 and TRBJ1-1): EPEVTQTPSHQVTQMGQEVILRCVPISNHLYFYWYRQILGQKVEFLVSFYNNEISEKSEIFDDQFSVERPDGSNFTLKIRSTKLEDSAMYFCASSGQGIVDDTEAFFGQGTRLTVV.